The 20 T cell receptor beta chains below come from one sample, sequenced in a study. TCRdb passed the 5' RACE reads through MiXCR, listing each CDR3 protein once. The sample lists 10,000 to 15,000 distinct CDR3 sequences; less than 25% were seen once. Sequenced sample: naive CD4+ T cells sorted from blood. This sample's subset: naive CD4+ T cells, CD4+CD45RA+CD25-. Every receptor here comes from a female donor with breast cancer.

The gene calls are TRBV5-1 and TRBJ2-5; D call uncertain. The CDR3 runs to 14 residues. Germline assignment: CDR1 SGHRS and CDR2 YFSETQ. The V and J ends lost 4 bases and 1 base respectively, with 11 bases between them. CDR3 nucleotide sequence: TGCGCCAGCAGCCCCGGACGGATCCAAGAGACCCAGTACTTC. Translating gives CASSPGRIQETQYF.

This clonotype was counted ten times or more. The chain uses TRBV7-9 and TRBJ1-1; TRBD1 is a possible D gene (5 bases). This CDR3 comprises 12 residues. CDR1 is SEHNR and CDR2 is FQNEAQ in the germline V gene (reference sequence). With 4 bases removed from V and 6 bases from J, the gap between germline ends came to 9 bases. The CDR3 DNA reads TGTGCCAGCAGCTATCGGGGACCTGAAGCTTTCTTT. This gives the protein CASSYRGPEAFF.

CDR3 loop: CAWTPVLQRTQYF. DNA of the CDR3: TGTGCCTGGACGCCGGTCCTCCAGAGGACCCAGTACTTC. The genes are TRBV30 and TRBJ2-5; D remains unclear. Trimming removed 4 bases from V and 7 bases from J, with 16 bases in between. The CDR3 covers 13 residues. Germline CDR1 is GTSNPN and CDR2 is SVGIG (reference sequence). The full variable domain, in which reference TRBV30 and TRBJ2-5 provide the parts outside the CDR3, is SQTIHQWPATLVQPVGSPLSLECTVEGTSNPNLYWYRQAAGRGLQLLFYSVGIGQISSEVPQNLSASRPQDRQFILSSKKLLLSDSGFYLCAWTPVLQRTQYFGPGTRLLVL.

By share, this clonotype ranks as medium-sized. The chain uses TRBV7-6 and TRBJ2-1; tentatively, D is TRBD1 (6 bases). The germline gives CDR1 SGHVS, CDR2 FNYEAQ. Trimming stripped 6 bases from V and 8 bases from J, with 14 bases between. This CDR3 is 13 amino acids long. The DNA of the CDR3 is TGTGCCAGCAGTTCGTACAGGGCCCATGAGCAGTTCTTC. Residues: CASSSYRAHEQFF.

By share, this clonotype ranks as medium-sized (0.01 to 0.1%). The chain joins TRBV7-9 to TRBJ2-3; the D call may be TRBD1 or TRBD2 (5 bases each). The germline V gene encodes CDR1 SEHNR and CDR2 FQNEAQ (reference sequence). The CDR3 extends over 13 amino acids. V shed 7 bases and J shed 1 base, with 9 bases lying between them. The CDR3 DNA is TGTGCCAGCAAGATGGGGGGCACAGATACGCAGTATTTT. This translates into CASKMGGTDTQYF.

As regards this clonotype: An end of the junction does not agree with germline; a read error may underlie this. The rearrangement links TRBV10-3 to TRBJ1-1, with D maybe TRBD1 (5 bases). The CDR3 length is 11 residues. Germline CDR1 and CDR2: ENHRY and SYGVKD. Here the CDR3 DNA reads TGTGCCAGCAGTACGGGGCTGAGGGCTTTCTTT. Translation gives CASSTGLRAFF.

This clonotype was counted many times. This chain connects TRBV5-1 to TRBJ2-5, with TRBD1 as a possible D gene (5 bases). V dropped 3 bases and J dropped 10 bases, with 13 bases sitting between them. Germline V gene sequence: CDR1 SGHRS, CDR2 YFSETQ. The CDR3 consists of 12 residues. The CDR3 nucleotides read TGCGCCAGCAGCTGGCAGACAGAGCACCAGTACTTC. Its translation: CASSWQTEHQYF.

By share of the sample, this clonotype is medium-sized. The chain couples TRBV20-1 to TRBJ1-3; D is ambiguous. From germline, CDR1 is DFQATT and CDR2 SNEGSKA (reference sequence). Trimming took off 0 bases at V and 0 bases at J, with 6 bases between the two ends. The CDR3 is made up of 14 amino acids. Here the CDR3 reads CSARDAGSGNTIYF. The CDR3 DNA sequence: TGCAGTGCTAGAGATGCCGGCTCTGGAAACACCATATATTTT.

In the case of this clonotype: A single base separates this from a much larger clone, so it may be a read error. V and J are TRBV11-2 and TRBJ2-1, with D perhaps matching TRBD1 (6 bases). The CDR3 sequence is 16 residues long. V was clipped by 6 bases and J by 4 bases, with 19 bases between them. The germline gives CDR1 SGHAT, CDR2 FQNNGV. CDR3 DNA sequence: TGTGCCAGCAGTACCCGACAGGAGGAATTTTACAATGAGCAGTTCTTC. This translates into CASSTRQEEFYNEQFF. The full variable domain, with the rest looked up from reference TRBV11-2 and TRBJ2-1, is EAGVAQSPRYKIIEKRQSVAFWCNPISGHATLYWYQQILGQGPKLLIQFQNNGVVDDSQLPKDRFSAERLKGVDSTLKIQPAKLEDSAVYLCASSTRQEEFYNEQFFGPGTRLTVL.

The chain carries TRBV5-1 and TRBJ1-2, with D unclear. The ends were cut back, 3 bases at V and 8 bases at J, with 11 bases in the middle. CDR3 length equals 12 residues. Per the germline V gene, CDR1 is SGHRS and CDR2 is YFSETQ. CDR3 in amino acids: CASSSNGMGYTF. As DNA, the CDR3 is TGCGCCAGCAGCTCGAACGGGATGGGCTACACCTTC.

The chain carries TRBV20-1 and TRBJ2-1; 7 bases map to TRBD2. V was pared by 6 bases and J by 3 bases, with 11 bases of the junction left unmatched. The CDR3 runs 15 residues. Germline V gives CDR1 DFQATT, CDR2 SNEGSKA (reference sequence). This CDR3 is CSAIFLADNYNEQFF. The CDR3, as DNA: TGCAGTGCCATTTTCCTAGCGGACAACTACAATGAGCAGTTCTTC.

Notes on this clonotype: This sequence may be a read error, since a much larger clone differs from it by one base. The chain couples TRBV20-1 to TRBJ2-1; TRBD2 agrees at 7 bases. This CDR3 spans 13 amino acids. Germline CDR1 DFQATT, CDR2 SNEGSKA (reference sequence). J lost 3 bases, V lost 4 bases, and 3 bases had no gene match. As DNA, the CDR3 is TGCAGTGCTACAGCTAGCGGCTACAATGAGCAGTTCTTC. Protein sequence: CSATASGYNEQFF.

This clonotype is medium-sized within its sample. This chain uses TRBV6-1 with TRBJ1-1; 8 positions agree with TRBD1. V shed 2 bases and J 4 bases; nucleotides not matched to a gene: 6. CDR3 size: 15 residues. Germline CDR1 reads MNHNS; CDR2 reads SASEGT. The CDR3 loop is CASSEKDRVGTEAFF. CDR3 DNA sequence: TGTGCCAGCAGTGAAAAGGACAGGGTGGGCACTGAAGCTTTCTTT.

By sample fraction, this clonotype is medium-sized. The chain employs TRBV6-5 and TRBJ2-7, with 11 nucleotides matching TRBD2. Germline lookup yields CDR1 MNHEY and CDR2 SVGAGI. The CDR3 is made up of 14 amino acids. With V trimmed by 5 bases and J by 1 base, 1 base remained unmatched. The CDR3 sequence: CASSRLAGSYEQYF. The CDR3 DNA follows: TGTGCCAGCAGTAGACTAGCGGGATCCTACGAGCAGTACTTC.

This clonotype was observed a few times. V is TRBV7-2 and J is TRBJ2-1, with 10 bases aligning to TRBD2. Per germline, CDR1 SGHTA and CDR2 FQGNSA. V was clipped by 3 bases and J by 15 bases; unmatched bases: 17. This CDR3 has 16 amino acids. CDR3 in amino acids: CASSFDPPRTSGLGFF. The CDR3, as DNA: TGTGCCAGCAGCTTCGATCCACCCCGGACTAGCGGACTTGGGTTCTTC.

This clonotype was seen at least ten times. This may be a read error: a much more frequent sequence differs by one nucleotide. The V and J genes are TRBV6-5 and TRBJ2-1; D ambiguous. This CDR3 comprises 15 residues. V lost 1 base and J lost 7, with 14 bases in between. The germline gives CDR1 MNHEY, CDR2 SVGAGI. Here the CDR3 reads CASSYLGKGRNEQFF. The CDR3 nucleotides read TGTGCCAGCAGTTACTTGGGGAAGGGCCGGAATGAGCAGTTCTTC.

By its share, this clonotype is medium-sized. The V and J genes are TRBV11-2 and TRBJ1-1; 7 bases map to TRBD1. The V segment lost 1 base and the J segment 2 bases; nucleotides outside the gene matches: 4. Germline CDR1 reads SGHAT; CDR2 reads FQNNGV. The CDR3 runs 15 residues. The chain's CDR3 is CASSLGGQTNTEAFF. CDR3 in DNA: TGTGCCAGCAGCTTAGGGGGACAGACAAACACTGAAGCTTTCTTT.

This clonotype is labeled as medium-sized (0.01 to 0.1%). The chain recombines TRBV5-6 with TRBJ2-1; D is possibly TRBD2 (6 bases). CDR1 SGHDT and CDR2 YYEEEE come from the germline V gene. This CDR3 has 15 amino acids. V dropped 3 bases and J dropped 5 bases, with 15 bases sitting between them. The CDR3 region has the DNA TGTGCCAGCAGCTGGACGGGACTCCCACACAATGAGCAGTTCTTC. Translated: CASSWTGLPHNEQFF.

By sample fraction, this clonotype is medium-sized. The rearrangement links TRBV7-3 to TRBJ2-1, with 8 bases identical to TRBD2. Per germline, CDR1 SGHTA and CDR2 FQGTGA. V dropped 5 bases and J dropped 6; count of bases not matched to a gene: 9. This CDR3 is 15 amino acids long. CDR3 sequence reads: CASSALGLGSNEQFF. As DNA, the CDR3 is TGTGCCAGCAGCGCCTTGGGACTAGGGTCCAATGAGCAGTTCTTC.

This clonotype is medium-sized within its sample. For the CDR3, the DNA is TGCAGTGCGACCCTAGCGACCTCCTACAATGAGCAGTTCTTC. Protein: CSATLATSYNEQFF. The chain has TRBV20-1 and TRBJ2-1, with D tentatively TRBD2 (6 bases). Trimming took 6 bases from V and 0 from J, leaving 12 bases between them. From germline, CDR1 is DFQATT and CDR2 SNEGSKA (reference sequence). This CDR3 region has 14 residues.